This TCR beta chain originates from a study of identical twins. The CDR3 totals 14 residues. V lost 6 bases, J lost 4 bases, and 15 bases lay in between. Germline CDR1 and CDR2: MNHNS and SASEGT. In this sample, this clonotype turned up a few times. TCRdb re-called the 5' RACE reads with MiXCR, one entry per CDR3 protein. The data contain about 890,000 distinct CDR3 sequences, roughly an eighth of them singletons. The sample was also linked to a second study, of yellow fever vaccine responses in identical twins.

The clonotype was recovered from a woman aged 18-30 years in good health. The sequenced sample consisted of PBMCs. The chain has TRBV6-1 and TRBJ1-1, with TRBD1 as a possible D gene (6 bases). DNA of the CDR3: TGTGCCAGCAGACCTCCCGGGGGGCTCACTGAAGCTTTCTTT. Translating it yields CASRPPGGLTEAFF.